Presented here are 29 T cell receptor beta chains from one specimen sequenced in a study of immune evolution from preneoplasia to lung adenocarcinoma. Libraries were prepared by immunoSEQ multiplex PCR; TCRdb keeps only in-frame clonotypes and omits some of them. Among about 1,600 clones listed, about 18% were seen once. Input material: FFPE invasive lung adenocarcinoma tissue. Receptor source: a person aged 50-70 years with lung adenocarcinoma.

This clone was seen only a few times. The genes are TRBV14 and TRBJ1-1; the D is unclear. This CDR3 spans 13 amino acids. From germline, CDR1 is SGHDN and CDR2 FVKESK. V gave up 1 base and J gave up 3 bases, with 6 bases separating them. CDR3 sequence (DNA): TGTGCCAGCAGCCAAGGGGGTTACACTGAAGCTTTCTTT. Amino acids: CASSQGGYTEAFF.

This clone occurred a few times. The chain employs TRBV2 and TRBJ2-1, with 11 bases fitting TRBD2. V shed 10 bases and J 0 bases; nucleotides not matched to a gene: 8. From germline, CDR1 is SNHLY and CDR2 FYNNEI. This CDR3 is built from 16 residues. The chain's CDR3 is CATGLAEPSSYNEQFF. CDR3 nucleotide sequence: TGTGCCACGGGACTAGCGGAACCGAGCTCCTACAATGAGCAGTTCTTC. Complete variable domain (other parts from reference TRBV2 and TRBJ2-1): EPEVTQTPSHQVTQMGQEVILRCVPISNHLYFYWYRQILGQKVEFLVSFYNNEISEKSEIFDDQFSVERPDGSNFTLKIRSTKLEDSAMYFCATGLAEPSSYNEQFFGPGTRLTVL.

This clone has only a few counts. Mismatch with germline at one junction end may stem from a read error. This chain joins TRBV7-9 and TRBJ1-1; D remains unclear. The CDR3 contains 13 residues. Germline V CDR1 and CDR2: SEHNR, FQNEAQ (reference sequence). CDR3 sequence (DNA): TGTACCAGCAGCTTAAAACAGCGTAATGAAGCTTTCTTT. Translating it yields CTSSLKQRNEAFF.

A few counts support this clone. The rearrangement links TRBV7-3 to TRBJ1-1, with no clear D. The germline V gene encodes CDR1 SGHTA and CDR2 FQGTGA. Trimming took off 0 bases at V and 2 bases at J, with 10 bases between the two ends. The CDR3 runs to 15 residues. The chain's CDR3 is CASSLTSQTNTEAFF. CDR3 nucleotides: TGTGCCAGCAGCTTAACTTCTCAGACTAACACTGAAGCTTTCTTT.

This clone was seen only a few times. The V call is TRBV9, the J call TRBJ1-2; D may be TRBD1 (5 bases). The CDR3 sequence is 12 residues long. Germline CDR1 is SGDLS and CDR2 is YYNGEE. V was cut by 3 bases and J by 7 bases, with 10 bases left in between. The CDR3 nucleotides read TGTGCCAGCAGCGCGGGACCTCGTGGCTACACCTTC. Residues: CASSAGPRGYTF.

The chain is built from TRBV27 and TRBJ2-7, with D perhaps TRBD2 (6 bases). The V gene lost 2 bases and the J gene lost 0 bases, with 26 bases spanning the gap. Germline V gene sequence: CDR1 MNHEY, CDR2 SMNVEV (reference sequence). CDR3 length: 20 amino acids. CDR3 in DNA: TGTGCCAGCAGTTTAACCCACCACGGGAGCCGACTGCACTACTCCTACGAGCAGTACTTC. It is translated as CASSLTHHGSRLHYSYEQYF.

The chain combines TRBV6-1 with TRBJ1-2; D unclear. The CDR3 runs to 13 residues. The germline CDR1 and CDR2 sequences are MNHNS and SASEGT. Trimming left V 1 base short and J 10 bases short, with 13 bases between. CDR3 region: CASSEDSTAVYTF. The DNA of the CDR3 is TGTGCCAGCAGTGAAGATAGTACAGCTGTCTACACCTTC.

This chain connects TRBV6-1 to TRBJ2-7; perhaps TRBD2 as D (5 bases). V lost 10 bases to trimming and J lost 5 bases, with 12 bases between them. Germline V gives CDR1 MNHNS, CDR2 SASEGT. CDR3 length equals 11 residues. The CDR3 is CANGRGNEQYF. The CDR3 nucleotides are TGTGCCAACGGCCGGGGAAACGAGCAGTACTTC.

The chain recombines TRBV28 with TRBJ2-7; 9 bases agree with TRBD1. V shed 7 bases, J shed 6 bases, and the junction held 7 bases outside the gene matches. Germline assignment: CDR1 MDHEN and CDR2 SYDVKM. CDR3 length: 13 residues. CDR3 in amino acids: CASIGTGQIEQYF. CDR3 coding DNA: TGTGCCAGCATAGGGACAGGGCAAATCGAGCAGTACTTC.

This clone was observed a handful of times. The V and J genes are TRBV6-5 and TRBJ2-2; the D is unclear. Germline loops: CDR1 MNHEY, CDR2 SVGAGI. CDR3 length: 14 amino acids. With 1 base removed from V and 4 bases from J, the gap between germline ends came to 7 bases. This CDR3 is CASSYFMSTGELFF. CDR3 bases: TGTGCCAGCAGTTACTTTATGAGCACCGGGGAGCTGTTTTTT.

The V gene is TRBV18, the J gene TRBJ1-3, with D perhaps TRBD1 (6 bases). The V gene's germline CDR1 is KGHSH and CDR2 LQKENI. The V gene lost 3 bases and the J gene lost 2 bases, with 11 bases spanning the gap. This CDR3 has 15 amino acids. The CDR3 protein is CASSPRTATGNTIYF. As DNA, the CDR3 is TGTGCCAGCTCACCCCGGACAGCTACTGGAAACACCATATATTTT.

For this clone: An end of the junction does not agree with germline; a read error may underlie this. The V gene is TRBV5-1, the J gene TRBJ2-2, with 12 bases fitting TRBD2. The CDR3 has 18 residues. Germline CDR1 is SGHRS and CDR2 is YFSETQ. The CDR3 sequence: CASNLRLAGGSNTGELFF. The CDR3 nucleotides are TGCGCCAGCAACTTGCGGCTAGCGGGAGGGAGTAACACCGGGGAGCTGTTTTTT. Complete variable domain (other parts from reference TRBV5-1 and TRBJ2-2): KAGVTQTPRYLIKTRGQQVTLSCSPISGHRSVSWYQQTPGQGLQFLFEYFSETQRNKGNFPGRFSGRQFSNSRSEMNVSTLELGDSALYLCASNLRLAGGSNTGELFFGEGSRLTVL.

This clone was counted only a few times. CDR3 region: CASGLWLLNTGELFF. The DNA for the CDR3 is TGTGCTAGTGGTTTGTGGCTCCTGAACACCGGGGAGCTGTTTTTT. The rearrangement uses TRBV12-5 and TRBJ2-2; D is unresolved. CDR1 is LGHNT and CDR2 is FRNRAP in the germline V gene. This CDR3 has 15 amino acids. Trimming removed 2 bases from V and 1 base from J, with 8 bases in between.

This chain uses TRBV7-2 with TRBJ1-5; 7 bases are shared with TRBD1. Germline CDR1 SGHTA, CDR2 FQGNSA. The CDR3 covers 14 residues. V was pared by 2 bases and J by 7 bases, with 5 bases of the junction left unmatched. In DNA, the CDR3 is TGTGCCAGCAGCTTACAGACAGGGACCCAGCCCCAGCATTTT. Amino acids: CASSLQTGTQPQHF.

J is TRBJ1-1 and V is TRBV11-1; 7 bases fit TRBD1. The CDR3 spans 11 residues. The ends lost 5 bases at V and 11 bases at J; junction bases unmatched: 5. Germline V CDR1 and CDR2: SGHAT, FQDESV (reference sequence). As DNA, the CDR3 is TGTGCCAGCAGCCAAGACAGGGCGGCTTTCTTT. Translated: CASSQDRAAFF.

The chain joins TRBV9 to TRBJ2-1; 7 nucleotides match TRBD1. CDR3 length: 16 residues. V lost 0 bases, J lost 3 bases, and 6 bases stayed unmatched. Germline V gene sequence: CDR1 SGDLS, CDR2 YYNGEE. The CDR3 loop is CASSVGRDSYYNEQFF. Written as DNA, the CDR3 is TGTGCCAGCAGCGTAGGCCGGGACAGTTACTACAATGAGCAGTTCTTC.

The chain is built from TRBV28 and TRBJ2-5, with 8 bases identical to TRBD1. Germline values: CDR1 MDHEN, CDR2 SYDVKM. Unmatched junction bases numbered 6, after V lost 3 bases and J lost 6 bases. The CDR3 is 14 residues long. CDR3 sequence (DNA): TGTGCCAGCAGTTTCCGGACAGGGTCCCAGACCCAGTACTTC. Translating it yields CASSFRTGSQTQYF. The entire variable domain, with the rest obtained from reference TRBV28 and TRBJ2-5, is as follows: DVKVTQSSRYLVKRTGEKVFLECVQDMDHENMFWYRQDPGLGLRLIYFSYDVKMKEKGDIPEGYSVSREKKERFSLILESASTNQTSMYLCASSFRTGSQTQYFGPGTRLLVL.

The genes are TRBV9 and TRBJ2-6; possible D gene TRBD2, 5 bases. Trimming removed 3 bases from V and 3 bases from J, with 13 bases in between. CDR1 and CDR2 (germline): SGDLS, YYNGEE. The CDR3 consists of 16 residues. The CDR3 bases are TGTGCCAGCAGCGCCCGGGGATCCGTTGGGGCCAACGTCCTGACTTTC. Translation gives CASSARGSVGANVLTF.

This clone was picked up a small number of times. The junction departs from the called germline gene at one end, perhaps through a read error. This chain links TRBV6-4 with TRBJ2-6; 11 bases align to TRBD1. The V gene's germline CDR1 is MRHNA and CDR2 SNTAGT. The CDR3 is 16 residues long. For the CDR3, the DNA is TGTGCCAACAGTGGGACAGGGGGCTCTGGGGCCAACGTCCTGACTTTC. It translates to CANSGTGGSGANVLTF.

This chain connects TRBV11-1 to TRBJ2-7; 10 bases align to TRBD1. Germline values: CDR1 SGHAT, CDR2 FQDESV (reference sequence). The CDR3 loop spans 17 amino acids. With V trimmed by 2 bases and J by 4 bases, 11 bases remained unmatched. For the CDR3, the DNA is TGTGCCAGCAGCTTAATATTACCGGGACAGGGGATGTACGAGCAGTACTTC. Translation: CASSLILPGQGMYEQYF.

This clone has a handful of counts. The rearrangement uses TRBV28 and TRBJ1-3; D is unresolved. This CDR3 spans 12 amino acids. V lost 2 bases and J 9 bases, leaving 8 bases between the germline ends. Per the germline V gene, CDR1 is MDHEN and CDR2 is SYDVKM. The CDR3 coding sequence is TGTGCCAGCAGTTTACGGGAAAGCACCATATATTTT. Amino acids: CASSLRESTIYF.

This clone was observed a few times. The genes are TRBV4-1 and TRBJ2-3, with 10 nucleotides matching TRBD2. Trimming removed 5 bases from V and 0 bases from J; junction bases left unmatched: 14. This CDR3 contains 19 residues. Germline V gene sequence: CDR1 MGHRA, CDR2 YSYEKL. As DNA, the CDR3 is TGCGCCAGCAGCATAAGGACCGACCTAGCGGGGGCTAGCACAGATACGCAGTATTTT. Translated, it gives CASSIRTDLAGASTDTQYF.

The sample holds a few counts of this clone. The chain is built from TRBV5-1 and TRBJ2-3; TRBD2 matches at 15 bases. CDR3 length equals 17 residues. The V segment lost 4 bases and the J segment 4 bases; nucleotides outside the gene matches: 7. Germline loops: CDR1 SGHRS, CDR2 YFSETQ. The chain's CDR3 is CASSRTSGRGGADTQYF. In DNA form, the CDR3 reads TGCGCCAGCAGCCGGACTAGCGGGAGGGGTGGTGCAGATACGCAGTATTTT. Supplemented by reference TRBV5-1 and TRBJ2-3, the full variable domain reads KAGVTQTPRYLIKTRGQQVTLSCSPISGHRSVSWYQQTPGQGLQFLFEYFSETQRNKGNFPGRFSGRQFSNSRSEMNVSTLELGDSALYLCASSRTSGRGGADTQYFGPGTRLTVL.

This clone showed up just a few times. This rearrangement joins TRBV6-5 to TRBJ1-5, with D possibly matching TRBD1 (5 bases). The CDR3 is 13 residues long. The germline V and J ends were trimmed by 4 bases and 3 bases, with 7 bases remaining between them. Germline assignment: CDR1 MNHEY and CDR2 SVGAGI. This CDR3 reads CASSSGLNQPQHF. The CDR3 DNA sequence: TGTGCCAGCAGTTCGGGGCTCAATCAGCCCCAGCATTTT.

The chain uses TRBV18 and TRBJ2-3; maybe TRBD2 (5 bases). There are 13 residues in the CDR3. The V gene's germline CDR1 is KGHSH and CDR2 LQKENI. V dropped 6 bases and J dropped 6 bases, with 13 bases sitting between them. CDR3 residues: CASSSGSSDTQYF. The CDR3 nucleotides read TGTGCCAGCTCCAGCGGATCGTCGGATACGCAGTATTTT.

The chain couples TRBV27 to TRBJ2-1; TRBD2 matches 9 bases. V was pared by 3 bases and J by 4 bases, with 1 base of the junction left unmatched. The CDR3 spans 14 residues. The germline CDR1 and CDR2 sequences are MNHEY and SMNVEV (reference sequence). The CDR3 coding sequence is TGTGCCAGCAGTTTTAGCGGGAGTTACAATGAGCAGTTCTTC. It translates to CASSFSGSYNEQFF.

A few counts support this clone. The CDR3 nucleotides read TGTGCCATCCAAACGAACAATGAGCAGTTCTTC. Translation gives CAIQTNNEQFF. The chain recombines TRBV10-3 with TRBJ2-1, with unresolved D. Looked up from germline, CDR1 is ENHRY and CDR2 is SYGVKD. This CDR3 comprises 11 residues. Trimming cost V 8 bases and J 5 bases, with 7 bases left between them.

The V and J genes are TRBV2 and TRBJ2-1, with unresolved D. This CDR3 spans 15 amino acids. CDR1 is SNHLY and CDR2 is FYNNEI in the germline V gene. The germline V and J ends were trimmed by 6 bases and 0 bases, with 12 bases remaining between them. The CDR3 region is CASRGQSSSYNEQFF. CDR3 DNA sequence: TGTGCCAGCAGAGGGCAGTCGAGCTCCTACAATGAGCAGTTCTTC.

The J gene is TRBJ2-7, the V gene TRBV4-1, with 9 bases identical to TRBD1. CDR3 length equals 20 residues. CDR1 MGHRA and CDR2 YSYEKL come from the germline V gene. V shed 2 bases and J 3 bases; nucleotides not matched to a gene: 20. The CDR3 coding sequence is TGCGCCAGCAGCCAAAACACCGGGACAGGGAGGACCCAGCCAGGCTACGAGCAGTACTTC. As protein: CASSQNTGTGRTQPGYEQYF.